This T cell receptor beta chain derives from a study of T cell responses to AZD1222 COVID-19 vaccine. Findings of the study overall: Increased Spike-specific TCR breadth and depth were observed after two AZD1222 doses.

Trimming shortened V by 2 bases and J by 0 bases, and 15 bases separated the two germline ends. CDR3 length: 16 amino acids. Germline V gives CDR1 SGHRS, CDR2 YFSETQ. Using immunoSEQ multiplex PCR, the repertoire was profiled, and TCRdb retains in-frame clones only, with some absent. The repertoire holds approximately 120,000 clones, with 90% to 95% as singletons. A note on this clone: Its antigen remains unknown.

The chain employs TRBV5-1 and TRBJ2-7; D is possibly TRBD2 (5 bases). This material consisted of peripheral blood, taken on day 0 of AZD1222 vaccination. The source of this sequence is an adult in good health. In nucleotides, the CDR3 is TGCGCCAGCAGCTTAAGTCTAATGGGGAGCTCCTACGAGCAGTACTTC. It yields the protein CASSLSLMGSSYEQYF.